This TCR beta chain is drawn from a study of blood T cells in healthy people across ages. Study summary: Template switching recovered approximately one barcoded beta molecule for every two T cells.

A minimum of 6.5 million PBMCs was isolated per sample. The amount of total RNA extracted per sample was at least 5 micrograms. There are 13 residues in the CDR3. Germline lookup yields CDR1 SGHDT and CDR2 YYEEEE. Losses at the gene ends were 3 bases for V and 15 bases for J; bases not matched to a gene: 12. Sample-barcoded 5' priming and a J-beta primer mix drove a second PCR of about 7 to 11 cycles. Via MiXCR, TCRdb re-called the 5' RACE reads, giving one row per CDR3 protein. The table includes about 1.8 million distinct CDR3 sequences, roughly 52% detected once. Source material: blood. The clonotype was recovered from a woman aged 40 to 55 in good health. The chain is built from TRBV5-6 and TRBJ2-4, with TRBD1 matching 7 bases. CDR3 DNA: TGTGCCAGCAGCTACGCGACAGGGAATTCTCTGTACTTC. Protein product: CASSYATGNSLYF.